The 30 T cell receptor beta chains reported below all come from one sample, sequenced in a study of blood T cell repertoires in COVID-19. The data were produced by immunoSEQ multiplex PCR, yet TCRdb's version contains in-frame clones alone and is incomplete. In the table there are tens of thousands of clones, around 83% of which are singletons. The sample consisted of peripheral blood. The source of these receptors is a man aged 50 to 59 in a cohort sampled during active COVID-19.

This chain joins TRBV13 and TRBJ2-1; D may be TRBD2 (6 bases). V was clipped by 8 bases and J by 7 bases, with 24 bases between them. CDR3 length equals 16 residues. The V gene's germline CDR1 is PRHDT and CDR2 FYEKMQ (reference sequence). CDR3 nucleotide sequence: TGTGCCAGCCAGACAAAAGGGACTCACCTCCAGAATGAGCAGTTCTTC. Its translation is CASQTKGTHLQNEQFF.

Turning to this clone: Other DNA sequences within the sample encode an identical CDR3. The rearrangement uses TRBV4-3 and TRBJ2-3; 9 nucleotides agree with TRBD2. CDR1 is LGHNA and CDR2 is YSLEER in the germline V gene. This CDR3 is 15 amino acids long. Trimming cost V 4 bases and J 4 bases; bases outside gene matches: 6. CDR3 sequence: CASSPTGGGADTQYF. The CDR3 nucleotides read TGCGCCAGCAGCCCCACGGGCGGGGGGGCAGATACGCAGTATTTT.

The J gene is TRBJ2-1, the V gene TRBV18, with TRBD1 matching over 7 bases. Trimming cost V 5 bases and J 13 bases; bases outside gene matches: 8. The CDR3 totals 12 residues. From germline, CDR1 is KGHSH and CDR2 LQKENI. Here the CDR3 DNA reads TGTGCCAGCTCAGGCTTGGACAGGTTTCAGTTCTTC. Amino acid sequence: CASSGLDRFQFF.

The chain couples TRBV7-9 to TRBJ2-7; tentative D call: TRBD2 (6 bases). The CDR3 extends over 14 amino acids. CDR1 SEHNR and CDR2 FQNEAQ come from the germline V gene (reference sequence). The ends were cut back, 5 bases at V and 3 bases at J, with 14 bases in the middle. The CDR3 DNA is TGTGCCAGCAGCCCCCGAAATAGCGGCTACGAGCAGTACTTC. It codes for CASSPRNSGYEQYF.

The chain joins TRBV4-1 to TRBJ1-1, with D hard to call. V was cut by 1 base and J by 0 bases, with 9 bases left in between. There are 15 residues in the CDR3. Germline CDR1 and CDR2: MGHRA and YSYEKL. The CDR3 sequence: CASSQAGLMNTEAFF. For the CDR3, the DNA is TGCGCCAGCAGCCAAGCCGGACTGATGAACACTGAAGCTTTCTTT.

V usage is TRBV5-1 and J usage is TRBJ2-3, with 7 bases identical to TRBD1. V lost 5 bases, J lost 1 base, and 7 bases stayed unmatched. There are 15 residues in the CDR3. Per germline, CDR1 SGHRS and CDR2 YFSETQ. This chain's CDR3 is CASRMRGGGTDTQYF. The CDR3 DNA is TGCGCCAGCAGGATGCGAGGGGGCGGCACAGATACGCAGTATTTT.

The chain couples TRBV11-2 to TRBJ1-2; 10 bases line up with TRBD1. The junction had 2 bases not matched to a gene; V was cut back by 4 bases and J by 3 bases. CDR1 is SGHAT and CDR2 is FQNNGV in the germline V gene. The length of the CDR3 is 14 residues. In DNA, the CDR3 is TGTGCCAGCAGCTCTGGACAGGGGGACTATGGCTACACCTTC. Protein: CASSSGQGDYGYTF. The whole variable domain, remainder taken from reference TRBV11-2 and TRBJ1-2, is EAGVAQSPRYKIIEKRQSVAFWCNPISGHATLYWYQQILGQGPKLLIQFQNNGVVDDSQLPKDRFSAERLKGVDSTLKIQPAKLEDSAVYLCASSSGQGDYGYTFGSGTRLTVV.

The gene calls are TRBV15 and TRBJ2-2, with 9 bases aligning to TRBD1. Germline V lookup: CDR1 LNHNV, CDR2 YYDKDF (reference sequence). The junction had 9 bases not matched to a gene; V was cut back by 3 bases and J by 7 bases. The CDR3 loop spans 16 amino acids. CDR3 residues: CATSRGLTGGSGELFF. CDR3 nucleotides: TGTGCCACCAGCAGGGGATTGACAGGGGGGAGCGGGGAGCTGTTTTTT. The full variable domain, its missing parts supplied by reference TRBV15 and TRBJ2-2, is DAMVIQNPRYQVTQFGKPVTLSCSQTLNHNVMYWYQQKSSQAPKLLFHYYDKDFNNEADTPDNFQSRRPNTSFCFLDIRSPGLGDTAMYLCATSRGLTGGSGELFFGEGSRLTVL.

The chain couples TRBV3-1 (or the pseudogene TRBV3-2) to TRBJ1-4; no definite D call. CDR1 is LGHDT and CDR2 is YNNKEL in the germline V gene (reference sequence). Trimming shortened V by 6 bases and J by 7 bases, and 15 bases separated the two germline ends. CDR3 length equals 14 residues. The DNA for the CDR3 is TGTGCCAGCAGGATCCTACCGAGAGGTGAAAAACTGTTTTTT. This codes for CASRILPRGEKLFF.

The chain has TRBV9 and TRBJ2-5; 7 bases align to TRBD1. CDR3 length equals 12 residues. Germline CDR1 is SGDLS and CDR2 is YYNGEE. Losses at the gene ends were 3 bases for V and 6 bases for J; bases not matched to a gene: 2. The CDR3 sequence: CASSGDSQTQYF. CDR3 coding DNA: TGTGCCAGCAGCGGGGACAGTCAGACCCAGTACTTC.

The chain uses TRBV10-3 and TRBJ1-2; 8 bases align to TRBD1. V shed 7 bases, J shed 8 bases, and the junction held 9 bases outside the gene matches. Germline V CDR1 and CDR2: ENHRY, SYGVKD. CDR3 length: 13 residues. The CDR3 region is CAINAGGGLGYTF. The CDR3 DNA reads TGTGCCATCAACGCAGGGGGCGGGTTAGGCTACACCTTC.

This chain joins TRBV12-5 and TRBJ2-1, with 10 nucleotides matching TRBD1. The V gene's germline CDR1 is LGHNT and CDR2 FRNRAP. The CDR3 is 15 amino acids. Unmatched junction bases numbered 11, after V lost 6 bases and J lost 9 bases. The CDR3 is CASGPPGQGSAEQFF. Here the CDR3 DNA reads TGTGCTAGTGGCCCGCCGGGACAGGGGTCCGCTGAGCAGTTCTTC.

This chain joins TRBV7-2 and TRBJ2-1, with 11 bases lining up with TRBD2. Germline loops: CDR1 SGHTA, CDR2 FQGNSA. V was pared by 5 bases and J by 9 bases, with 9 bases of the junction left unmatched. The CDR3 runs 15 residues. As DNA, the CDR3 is TGTGCCAGCAGCATTACTAGCGGGAGTGAAGTTGAGCAGTTCTTC. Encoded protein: CASSITSGSEVEQFF.

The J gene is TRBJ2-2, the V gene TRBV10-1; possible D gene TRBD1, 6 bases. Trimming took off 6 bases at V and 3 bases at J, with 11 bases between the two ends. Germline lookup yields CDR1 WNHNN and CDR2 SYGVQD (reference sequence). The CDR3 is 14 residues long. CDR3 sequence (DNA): TGCGCCAGCAGCCAGGGGCTGCACACCGGGGAGCTGTTTTTT. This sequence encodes CASSQGLHTGELFF.

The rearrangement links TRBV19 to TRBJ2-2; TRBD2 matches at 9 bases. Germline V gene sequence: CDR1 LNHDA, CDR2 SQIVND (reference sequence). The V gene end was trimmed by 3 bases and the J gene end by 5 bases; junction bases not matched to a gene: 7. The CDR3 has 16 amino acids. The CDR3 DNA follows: TGTGCCAGTAGTATCGGGGCGGGAGGGGGTACCGGGGAGCTGTTTTTT. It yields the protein CASSIGAGGGTGELFF.

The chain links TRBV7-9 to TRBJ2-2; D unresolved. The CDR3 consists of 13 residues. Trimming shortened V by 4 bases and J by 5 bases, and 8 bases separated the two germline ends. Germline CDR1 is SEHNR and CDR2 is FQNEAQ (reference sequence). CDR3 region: CASSSALTGELFF. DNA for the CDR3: TGTGCCAGCAGCTCAGCCCTGACCGGGGAGCTGTTTTTT.

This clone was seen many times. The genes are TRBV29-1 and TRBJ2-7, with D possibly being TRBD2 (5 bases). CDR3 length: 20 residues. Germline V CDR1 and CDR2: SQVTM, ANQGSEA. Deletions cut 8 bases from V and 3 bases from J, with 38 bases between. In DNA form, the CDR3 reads TGCAGCCCACAAAGTTGGTCTGATTTGGGAGTTCCGGACCAACTCTACGAGCAGTACGTC. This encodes CSPQSWSDLGVPDQLYEQYV.

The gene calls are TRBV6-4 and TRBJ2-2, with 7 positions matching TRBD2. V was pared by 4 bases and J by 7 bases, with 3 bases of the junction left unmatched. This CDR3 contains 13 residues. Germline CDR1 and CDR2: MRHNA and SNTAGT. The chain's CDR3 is CASSGLAGGELFF. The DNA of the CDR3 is TGTGCCAGCAGTGGATTAGCGGGCGGGGAGCTGTTTTTT.

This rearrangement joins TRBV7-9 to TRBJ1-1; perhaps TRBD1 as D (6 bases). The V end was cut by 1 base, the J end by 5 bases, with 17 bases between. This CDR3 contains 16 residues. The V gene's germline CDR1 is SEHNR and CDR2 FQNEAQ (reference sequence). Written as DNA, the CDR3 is TGTGCCAGCAGCTTAGGGTATACAGGGTGGAGGACTGAAGCTTTCTTT. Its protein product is CASSLGYTGWRTEAFF. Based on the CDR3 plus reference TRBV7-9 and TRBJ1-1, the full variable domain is DTGVSQNPRHKITKRGQNVTFRCDPISEHNRLYWYRQTLGQGPEFLTYFQNEAQLEKSRLLSDRFSAERPKGSFSTLEIQRTEQGDSAMYLCASSLGYTGWRTEAFFGQGTRLTVV.

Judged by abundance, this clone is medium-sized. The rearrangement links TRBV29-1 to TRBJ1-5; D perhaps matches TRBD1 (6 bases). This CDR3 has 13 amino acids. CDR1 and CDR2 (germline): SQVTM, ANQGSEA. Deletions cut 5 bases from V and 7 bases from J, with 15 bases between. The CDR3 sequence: CSVRAGAGQPQHF. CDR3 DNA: TGCAGCGTTCGGGCAGGGGCAGGGCAGCCCCAGCATTTT.

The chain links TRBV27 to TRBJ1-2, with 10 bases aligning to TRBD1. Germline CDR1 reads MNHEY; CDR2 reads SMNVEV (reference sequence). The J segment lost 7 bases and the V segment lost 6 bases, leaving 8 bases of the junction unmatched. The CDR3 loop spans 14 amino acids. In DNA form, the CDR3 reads TGTGCCAGCAGCCAAGGGGACAGGGGAAGTGGCTACACCTTC. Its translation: CASSQGDRGSGYTF.

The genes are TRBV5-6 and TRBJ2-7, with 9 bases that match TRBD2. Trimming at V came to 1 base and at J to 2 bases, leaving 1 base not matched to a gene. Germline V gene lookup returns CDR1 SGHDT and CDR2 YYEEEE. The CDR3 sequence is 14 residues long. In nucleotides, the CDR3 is TGTGCCAGCAGCTTGCTAGCGGGGACCTACGAGCAGTACGTC. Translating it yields CASSLLAGTYEQYV.

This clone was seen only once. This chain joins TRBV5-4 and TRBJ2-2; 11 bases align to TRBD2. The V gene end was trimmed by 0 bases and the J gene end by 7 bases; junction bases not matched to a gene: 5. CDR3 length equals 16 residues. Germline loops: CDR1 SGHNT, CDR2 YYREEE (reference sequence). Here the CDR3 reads CASSLELAGVVGELFF. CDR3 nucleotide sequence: TGTGCCAGCAGCTTGGAACTAGCGGGAGTTGTCGGGGAGCTGTTTTTT.

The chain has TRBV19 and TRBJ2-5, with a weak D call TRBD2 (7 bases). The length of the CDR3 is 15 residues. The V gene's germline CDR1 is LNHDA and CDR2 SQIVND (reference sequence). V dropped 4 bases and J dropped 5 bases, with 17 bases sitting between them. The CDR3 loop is CASSTGGASWETQYF. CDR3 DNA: TGTGCCAGTAGTACGGGGGGCGCGTCGTGGGAGACCCAGTACTTC.

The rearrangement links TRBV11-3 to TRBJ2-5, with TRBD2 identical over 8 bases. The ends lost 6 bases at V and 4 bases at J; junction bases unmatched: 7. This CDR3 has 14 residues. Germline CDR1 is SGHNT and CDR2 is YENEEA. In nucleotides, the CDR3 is TGTGCCAGCAGGGACACGGGGGGGCGAGAGACCCAGTACTTC. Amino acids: CASRDTGGRETQYF. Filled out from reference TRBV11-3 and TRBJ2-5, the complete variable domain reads EAGVVQSPRYKIIEKKQPVAFWCNPISGHNTLYWYLQNLGQGPELLIRYENEEAVDDSQLPKDRFSAERLKGVDSTLKIQPAELGDSAVYLCASRDTGGRETQYFGPGTRLLVL.

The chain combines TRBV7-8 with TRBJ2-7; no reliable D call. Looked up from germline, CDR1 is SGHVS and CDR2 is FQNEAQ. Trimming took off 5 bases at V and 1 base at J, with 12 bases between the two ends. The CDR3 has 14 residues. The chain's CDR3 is CASSQPRNSYEQYF. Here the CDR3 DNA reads TGTGCCAGCAGCCAGCCCCGAAATTCCTACGAGCAGTACTTC.

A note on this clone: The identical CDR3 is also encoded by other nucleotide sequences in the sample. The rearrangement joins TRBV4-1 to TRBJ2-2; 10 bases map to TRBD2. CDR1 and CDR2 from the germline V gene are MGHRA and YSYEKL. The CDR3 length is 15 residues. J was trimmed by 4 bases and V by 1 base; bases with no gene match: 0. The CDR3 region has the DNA TGCGCCAGCAGCCAAGGGACTAGCGGCACCGGGGAGCTGTTTTTT. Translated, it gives CASSQGTSGTGELFF.

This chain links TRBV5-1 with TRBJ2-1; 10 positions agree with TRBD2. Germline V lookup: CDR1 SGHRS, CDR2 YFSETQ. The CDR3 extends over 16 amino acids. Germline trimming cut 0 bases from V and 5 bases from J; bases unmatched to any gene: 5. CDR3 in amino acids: CASSLGSGRVNNEQFF. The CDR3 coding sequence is TGCGCCAGCAGCTTGGGGAGCGGGAGGGTAAACAATGAGCAGTTCTTC.

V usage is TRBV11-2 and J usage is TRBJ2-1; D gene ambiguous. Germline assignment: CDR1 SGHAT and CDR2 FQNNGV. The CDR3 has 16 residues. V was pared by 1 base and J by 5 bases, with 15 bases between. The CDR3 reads CASSLGRFSNNNEQFF. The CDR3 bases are TGTGCCAGCAGCTTAGGCAGGTTCTCCAATAACAATGAGCAGTTCTTC.

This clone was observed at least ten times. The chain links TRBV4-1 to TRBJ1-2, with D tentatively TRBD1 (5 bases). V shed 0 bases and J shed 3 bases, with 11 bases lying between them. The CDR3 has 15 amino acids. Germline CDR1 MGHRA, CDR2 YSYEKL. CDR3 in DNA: TGCGCCAGCAGCCAAGACCCCCGCAGGGACTATGGCTACACCTTC. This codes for CASSQDPRRDYGYTF.